This record covers a single T cell receptor beta chain. Germline CDR1 reads MDHEN; CDR2 reads SYDVKM. This CDR3 is built from 14 residues. Trimming removed 5 bases from V and 7 bases from J, with 15 bases in between. This specimen belongs to a study of T cell repertoires in cytomegalovirus infection. Study-level background: Public TCR beta signatures provided an indication of both CMV infection and a matching HLA type.

Via MiXCR, TCRdb re-called the reads, giving one row per CDR3 protein. The profile shows about 180,000 distinct CDR3 sequences, 15% to 20% of them singletons. The gene calls are TRBV28 and TRBJ2-1, with D perhaps TRBD2 (5 bases). The receptor comes from a human donor in good health (CMV status not recorded). Some clones in this sample may be carry-over from other donors' samples. Sequenced input: CD8+ T cells from PBMCs. CDR3 protein: CASSPRTGWNEQFF. CDR3 sequence (DNA): TGTGCCAGCAGTCCCCGGACTGGCTGGAATGAGCAGTTCTTC.